This record covers a single T cell receptor (beta chain). The antigen this receptor binds is unknown. Base qualities are not recorded, but no much larger clone differs from it by a single base. This sample was included in a study of control samples from healthy donors and cancer patients (dated by TCRdb to the early 2020s). Library preparation employed the immunoSEQ multiplex PCR assay. TCRdb carries this immuneACCESS record with in-frame sequences only. Its versions omit some clonotypes, under half of them owing to an unresolved V gene in the studies checked, with the rest unexplained. The sample includes about 83,000 clones, with roughly 89% observed a single time. The ten largest clones take up 17% of the sample. Spanning cysteine to phenylalanine, the CDR3 consists of 15 amino acids. The only DNA kept is the CDR3, 45 bases in frame from the first base. CDR1 and CDR2, looked up from the germline V gene, are SGHRS and YFSETQ. V is trimmed back by 0 bases and J by 3 bases, and the junction contains 6 bases that no gene match accounts for.

The sequenced sample consisted of blood. The sequence derives from a man over 45 in good health. Recombination connected TRBV5-1 to TRBJ2-7, and TRBD1 aligns with 7 junction nucleotides. The CDR3 protein sequence reads: CASSLDRGQVYEQYF. The DNA reads TGCGCCAGCAGCTTGGATAGGGGGCAAGTCTACGAGCAGTACTTC.